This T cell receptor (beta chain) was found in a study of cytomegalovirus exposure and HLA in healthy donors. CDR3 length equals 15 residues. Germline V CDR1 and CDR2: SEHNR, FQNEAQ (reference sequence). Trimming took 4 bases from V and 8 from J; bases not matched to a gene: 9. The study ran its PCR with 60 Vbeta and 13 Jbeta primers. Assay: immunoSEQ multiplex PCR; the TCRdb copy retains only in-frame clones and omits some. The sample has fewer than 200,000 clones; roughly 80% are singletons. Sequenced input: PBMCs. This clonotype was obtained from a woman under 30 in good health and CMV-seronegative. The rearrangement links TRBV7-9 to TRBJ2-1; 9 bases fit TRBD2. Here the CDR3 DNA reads TGTGCCAGCAGCTCCGCCGGGACTAGCATCGATGAGCAGTTCTTC. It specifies CASSSAGTSIDEQFF.